The 24 T cell receptor beta chains presented below share a single source sample, sequenced in a study of cytomegalovirus exposure and HLA in healthy donors. Both 60 Vbeta primers and 13 Jbeta primers went into the PCR. Clones were sequenced by immunoSEQ multiplex PCR, and TCRdb holds only the in-frame ones, with some missing. This table holds 200,000 to 250,000 clones. Sequencing used PBMCs. These receptors were obtained from a girl aged 2-10 years in good health and CMV-seropositive.

The chain's CDR3 is CATSRGSRQGWVDGNQPQHF. The DNA for the CDR3 is TGTGCCACCAGCAGAGGTAGTCGGCAGGGATGGGTGGATGGCAATCAGCCCCAGCATTTT. V usage is TRBV15 and J usage is TRBJ1-5; D possibly corresponds to TRBD1 (5 bases). Germline lookup yields CDR1 LNHNV and CDR2 YYDKDF (reference sequence). The CDR3 is made up of 20 amino acids. V lost 1 base, J lost 2 bases, and 24 bases lay in between.

V and J are TRBV25-1 and TRBJ2-1, with D perhaps TRBD2 (6 bases). Germline CDR1 and CDR2: MGHDK and SYGVNS. The CDR3 loop spans 13 amino acids. V was trimmed by 5 bases and J by 9 bases, leaving 14 bases between them. DNA for the CDR3: TGTGCCAGCAGTTTTAAGGTGGAGGGTGAGCAGTTCTTC. Protein sequence: CASSFKVEGEQFF.

The V gene is TRBV7-8, the J gene TRBJ2-3, with a possible D match to TRBD2 (6 bases). The germline V gene encodes CDR1 SGHVS and CDR2 FQNEAQ. V dropped 2 bases and J dropped 0 bases, with 12 bases sitting between them. The CDR3 loop spans 16 amino acids. The CDR3 is CASSLSYSGSTDTQYF. The CDR3 DNA sequence: TGTGCCAGCAGCTTAAGTTACAGCGGGAGCACAGATACGCAGTATTTT.

The CDR3 region is CASSSWGLAGGPVETGELFF. For the CDR3, the DNA is TGTGCCAGCAGCTCCTGGGGGCTAGCGGGAGGGCCGGTAGAGACCGGGGAGCTGTTTTTT. The V and J genes are TRBV5-5 and TRBJ2-2; 12 bases line up with TRBD2. The germline CDR1 and CDR2 sequences are SGHKS and YYEKEE (reference sequence). V dropped 3 bases and J dropped 5; count of bases not matched to a gene: 17. This CDR3 contains 20 residues. Complete variable domain (other parts from reference TRBV5-5 and TRBJ2-2): DAGVTQSPTHLIKTRGQQVTLRCSPISGHKSVSWYQQVLGQGPQFIFQYYEKEERGRGNFPDRFSARQFPNYSSELNVNALLLGDSALYLCASSSWGLAGGPVETGELFFGEGSRLTVL.

The chain couples TRBV6-5 to TRBJ2-1, with 10 bases fitting TRBD2. The V gene's germline CDR1 is MNHEY and CDR2 SVGAGI. CDR3 length: 16 amino acids. Trimming at V came to 4 bases and at J to 4 bases, leaving 7 bases not matched to a gene. CDR3 DNA: TGTGCCAGCAGTTTACTAGCGGGACTTCCTTACAATGAGCAGTTCTTC. This gives the protein CASSLLAGLPYNEQFF.

The chain carries TRBV6-1 and TRBJ2-1; 8 bases match TRBD1. The V gene end was trimmed by 5 bases and the J gene end by 2 bases; junction bases not matched to a gene: 5. The length of the CDR3 is 15 residues. Germline CDR1 is MNHNS and CDR2 is SASEGT. The CDR3 loop is CASSTGQGAYNEQFF. The DNA of the CDR3 is TGTGCCAGCAGTACCGGACAGGGAGCCTACAATGAGCAGTTCTTC.

The rearrangement uses TRBV18 and TRBJ2-7, with D tentatively TRBD2 (6 bases). Germline V gene data show CDR1 as KGHSH and CDR2 as LQKENI. V shed 2 bases and J shed 7 bases, with 15 bases lying between them. The CDR3 consists of 14 residues. The CDR3 is CASSPEAAGREQYF. CDR3 coding DNA: TGTGCCAGCTCACCAGAGGCGGCAGGGAGGGAGCAGTACTTC.

J is TRBJ2-1 and V is TRBV10-3, with D maybe TRBD2 (5 bases). Trimming cost V 3 bases and J 5 bases, with 14 bases left between them. CDR1 is ENHRY and CDR2 is SYGVKD in the germline V gene. The CDR3 runs to 15 residues. The CDR3: CAISDRVEGHNEQFF. The CDR3 DNA sequence: TGTGCCATCAGTGACCGGGTTGAGGGCCACAATGAGCAGTTCTTC.

The V call is TRBV7-9, the J call TRBJ1-1; tentatively, D is TRBD1 (6 bases). Germline V gives CDR1 SEHNR, CDR2 FQNEAQ (reference sequence). V shed 5 bases and J shed 1 base, with 14 bases lying between them. There are 15 residues in the CDR3. Here the CDR3 reads CASSLSRGANTEAFF. The CDR3 region has the DNA TGTGCCAGCAGCCTTAGCCGGGGGGCGAACACTGAAGCTTTCTTT.

This sequence joins TRBV28 and TRBJ2-1; no definite D call. Germline V gene lookup returns CDR1 MDHEN and CDR2 SYDVKM. CDR3 length: 11 amino acids. The germline V and J ends were trimmed by 7 bases and 12 bases, with 13 bases remaining between them. CDR3 DNA sequence: TGTGCCAGCAACCAAGCGACCGTGCAGTTCTTC. Protein: CASNQATVQFF.

The rearrangement joins TRBV18 to TRBJ1-2; weak D call: TRBD1 (5 bases). The germline V gene encodes CDR1 KGHSH and CDR2 LQKENI. Trimming left V 3 bases short and J 3 bases short, with 17 bases between. This CDR3 comprises 16 residues. The CDR3 region has the DNA TGTGCCAGCTCACCTGCGGACACTATAGGGTACTATGGCTACACCTTC. Translation gives CASSPADTIGYYGYTF.

The V call is TRBV7-2, the J call TRBJ2-2, with TRBD2 matching over 7 bases. The CDR3 contains 17 residues. V trimming: 1 base; J trimming: 3 bases; junction bases outside the gene matches: 8. CDR1 SGHTA and CDR2 FQGNSA come from the germline V gene. DNA of the CDR3: TGTGCCAGCAGCTTAGTATCGGGGACTACCTACACCGGGGAGCTGTTTTTT. Protein product: CASSLVSGTTYTGELFF.

The CDR3 loop is CAVSQDGTGLIIDEKLFF. The CDR3 DNA reads as TGTGCCGTTTCCCAAGATGGGACAGGGTTAATTATCGATGAAAAACTGTTTTTT. The V call is TRBV10-3, the J call TRBJ1-4, with 9 bases fitting TRBD1. The CDR3 runs to 18 residues. Germline CDR1 ENHRY, CDR2 SYGVKD. Trimming at V came to 11 bases and at J to 6 bases, leaving 22 bases not matched to a gene.

The chain combines TRBV2 with TRBJ2-1; TRBD2 is a possible D gene (6 bases). CDR1 is SNHLY, CDR2 FYNNEI, per germline. V dropped 5 bases and J dropped 0 bases, with 8 bases sitting between them. The CDR3 runs 14 residues. The CDR3 sequence is CASSRESSYNEQFF. The CDR3 DNA is TGTGCCAGCAGTCGGGAGTCCTCCTACAATGAGCAGTTCTTC.

The V gene is TRBV4-1, the J gene TRBJ2-2, with 13 bases matching TRBD2. Germline V gives CDR1 MGHRA, CDR2 YSYEKL. This CDR3 is built from 18 residues. Unmatched junction bases numbered 7, after V lost 1 base and J lost 5 bases. The CDR3 region has the DNA TGCGCCAGCAGCCAAGGAGGACTAGCGGGAGATTTAACCGGGGAGCTGTTTTTT. Its translation: CASSQGGLAGDLTGELFF.

V and J are TRBV7-2 and TRBJ2-7, with D maybe TRBD2 (5 bases). Trimming pared 5 bases from V and 2 bases from J, leaving 13 bases between. The CDR3 is 14 amino acids. Germline-derived CDR1 and CDR2 are SGHTA and FQGNSA. The CDR3 loop reads CASSPSGLPYEQYF. CDR3 DNA: TGTGCCAGCAGCCCCTCCGGACTTCCCTACGAGCAGTACTTC.

This chain uses TRBV5-1 with TRBJ2-7; weak D call: TRBD1 (5 bases). The CDR3 is made up of 15 amino acids. CDR1 and CDR2 (germline): SGHRS, YFSETQ. V was trimmed by 0 bases and J by 3 bases, leaving 13 bases between them. DNA of the CDR3: TGCGCCAGCAGCTTGGAATCGCAGGGTTTCTACGAGCAGTACTTC. Translation gives CASSLESQGFYEQYF.

The chain recombines TRBV11-2 with TRBJ2-1; 10 bases agree with TRBD2. The CDR3 length is 15 residues. Trimming cost V 5 bases and J 8 bases; bases outside gene matches: 9. The germline gives CDR1 SGHAT, CDR2 FQNNGV. The chain's CDR3 is CASSRPGTSDYEQFF. The CDR3 DNA is TGTGCCAGCAGCCGTCCCGGGACTAGCGACTATGAGCAGTTCTTC.

This sequence joins TRBV15 and TRBJ2-5; D might be TRBD1 (5 bases). Germline-derived CDR1 and CDR2 are LNHNV and YYDKDF (reference sequence). The CDR3 runs 15 residues. Trimming shortened V by 0 bases and J by 5 bases, and 13 bases separated the two germline ends. CDR3 sequence reads: CATSRDRDSDETQYF. CDR3 nucleotides: TGTGCCACCAGCAGAGACAGGGATTCGGACGAGACCCAGTACTTC.

This sequence joins TRBV7-2 and TRBJ1-1; unclear D gene. Germline values: CDR1 SGHTA, CDR2 FQGNSA. This CDR3 has 16 residues. Trimming shortened V by 5 bases and J by 0 bases, and 16 bases separated the two germline ends. CDR3 nucleotide sequence: TGTGCCAGCAGCCCGCCGGGATACCGCATGAACACTGAAGCTTTCTTT. Protein sequence: CASSPPGYRMNTEAFF.

The chain's CDR3 is CASSESGHIYEQYF. CDR3 nucleotides: TGTGCCAGCAGTGAATCAGGGCATATCTACGAGCAGTACTTC. The chain links TRBV6-1 to TRBJ2-7; perhaps TRBD1 as D (5 bases). V shed 2 bases and J shed 3 bases, with 11 bases lying between them. The CDR3 is 14 residues long. Germline CDR1 is MNHNS and CDR2 is SASEGT.

The CDR3 DNA reads as TGTGCCAGCAGTTACTCGAGCGGGAGGGGGGACTACGAGCAGTACTTC. Translated: CASSYSSGRGDYEQYF. The rearrangement uses TRBV6-5 and TRBJ2-7, with TRBD2 matching over 10 bases. This CDR3 is 16 amino acids long. V was clipped by 0 bases and J by 3 bases; unmatched bases: 5. Per the germline V gene, CDR1 is MNHEY and CDR2 is SVGAGI.

The CDR3 DNA reads as TGTGCCAGCAGCCCTCCCGGGGGGACCAACACTGAAGCTTTCTTT. This encodes CASSPPGGTNTEAFF. J is TRBJ1-1 and V is TRBV9; perhaps TRBD1 as D (5 bases). Trimming cost V 4 bases and J 2 bases, with 15 bases left between them. Germline V lookup: CDR1 SGDLS, CDR2 YYNGEE. CDR3 length: 15 residues.

The chain recombines TRBV29-1 with TRBJ1-1; 7 bases match TRBD1. The CDR3 is made up of 12 amino acids. With 7 bases clipped from V and 3 bases from J, the junction kept 5 bases outside the gene matches. Germline loops: CDR1 SQVTM, CDR2 ANQGSEA. The CDR3 loop reads CSDLTGDTEAFF. The CDR3 DNA sequence: TGCAGCGATTTAACAGGGGACACTGAAGCTTTCTTT.